What follows are 26 T cell receptor beta chains derived from one specimen sequenced in a study of T cell repertoires in cytomegalovirus infection (dated by TCRdb to between 2019 and 2020). The instrument given in TCRdb is Illumina HiSeq 1500. TCRdb trimmed the raw reads at Q25, called clones with MiXCR and kept productive beta chains. Every distinct CDR3 protein forms one entry, paired with its most common genes and DNA. This sample holds around 530,000 distinct CDR3 sequences; approximately 26% were observed only once. Of the sample, about 13% falls within the top ten clones. The sample consisted of PBMCs. The receptor source for this set is a human donor in good health (CMV status not recorded). Some clones in this sample may be carry-over from other donors' samples.

This rearrangement joins TRBV6-5 to TRBJ2-3, with D unresolved. The CDR3 runs 11 residues. The germline V gene encodes CDR1 MNHEY and CDR2 SVGAGI. Between the trimmed V and J ends, which lost 6 bases and 4 bases, there was a span of 5 bases. The CDR3 region is CASRTPDTQYF. In DNA, the CDR3 is TGTGCCAGCAGGACACCAGATACGCAGTATTTT.

Only a few counts were recorded for this clonotype. The genes are TRBV6-2 or TRBV6-3 and TRBJ2-3; 9 bases are a match to TRBD1. Germline trimming cut 5 bases from V and 5 bases from J; bases unmatched to any gene: 8. The CDR3 loop spans 15 amino acids. Germline V gene data show CDR1 as MNHEY and CDR2 as SVGEGT. The DNA of the CDR3 is TGTGCCAGCAGTAACTGGGACAGGGATGGAGATACGCAGTATTTT. Protein product: CASSNWDRDGDTQYF.

The chain is built from TRBV6-6 and TRBJ2-1; TRBD1 matches at 10 bases. The CDR3 sequence is 15 residues long. CDR1 is MNHNY and CDR2 is SVGAGI in the germline V gene (reference sequence). The J segment lost 3 bases and the V segment lost 7 bases, leaving 6 bases of the junction unmatched. CDR3 sequence reads: CASTTGTGVYNEQFF. CDR3 nucleotides: TGTGCCAGCACCACAGGGACAGGGGTCTACAATGAGCAGTTCTTC.

The chain carries TRBV19 and TRBJ2-3; the D call may be TRBD1 or TRBD2 (5 bases each). CDR1 and CDR2 from the germline V gene are LNHDA and SQIVND (reference sequence). Trimming removed 0 bases from V and 4 bases from J, with 17 bases in between. The CDR3 contains 17 residues. CDR3 in DNA: TGTGCCAGTAGTATAGAGAAGGGGATATGGCGGGCAGATACGCAGTATTTT. It codes for CASSIEKGIWRADTQYF.

The chain carries TRBV12-5 and TRBJ2-3; TRBD2 might be the D (6 bases). The CDR3 sequence is 14 residues long. V was clipped by 5 bases and J by 7 bases, with 16 bases between them. Germline V gives CDR1 LGHNT, CDR2 FRNRAP. The CDR3 nucleotides are TGTGCTAGTGGTCCCGGGCGCGGGAAGTATACGCAGTATTTT. This encodes CASGPGRGKYTQYF.

The rearrangement joins TRBV29-1 to TRBJ2-5, with D perhaps TRBD1 or TRBD2 (5 bases each). From germline, CDR1 is SQVTM and CDR2 ANQGSEA. There are 12 residues in the CDR3. The V and J ends lost 7 bases and 4 bases respectively, with 13 bases between them. The CDR3 here is CSADMGVETQYF. The CDR3 region has the DNA TGCAGCGCAGACATGGGGGTAGAGACCCAGTACTTC.

The chain joins TRBV6-2 or TRBV6-3 to TRBJ2-1; 7 bases line up with TRBD2. The CDR3 length is 17 residues. Germline V gene data show CDR1 as MNHEY and CDR2 as SVGEGT. The trim removed 6 bases at V and 0 bases at J, leaving 11 bases unmatched. The CDR3 is CASRGAGETSSYNEQFF. In DNA, the CDR3 is TGTGCCAGCAGAGGGGCGGGGGAGACCTCCTCCTACAATGAGCAGTTCTTC.

The chain recombines TRBV19 with TRBJ2-1; no reliable D call. Germline lookup yields CDR1 LNHDA and CDR2 SQIVND (reference sequence). The CDR3 is made up of 13 amino acids. Trimming removed 8 bases from V and 0 bases from J, with 8 bases in between. The CDR3 loop is CASCPRSYNEQFF. In nucleotides, the CDR3 is TGTGCCAGTTGTCCCCGCTCCTACAATGAGCAGTTCTTC.

Comments on this clonotype: At one end, the junction sequence differs from germline, possibly due to a read error. The rearrangement links TRBV15 to TRBJ2-1; tentative D call: TRBD1 (5 bases). The germline gives CDR1 LNHNV, CDR2 YYDKDF (reference sequence). The CDR3 sequence is 13 residues long. CDR3 residues: CATNRQKNNEQFF. CDR3 sequence (DNA): TGTGCCACCAACAGACAGAAGAACAATGAGCAGTTCTTC. The whole variable domain, remainder taken from reference TRBV15 and TRBJ2-1, is DAMVIQNPRYQVTQFGKPVTLSCSQTLNHNVMYWYQQKSSQAPKLLFHYYDKDFNNEADTPDNFQSRRPNTSFCFLDIRSPGLGDTAMYLCATNRQKNNEQFFGPGTRLTVL.

The chain combines TRBV12-3 or TRBV12-4 with TRBJ2-3; 7 bases fit TRBD2. The CDR3 totals 14 residues. V dropped 4 bases and J dropped 5; count of bases not matched to a gene: 6. The CDR3: CASSSHRGEDTQYF. The DNA for the CDR3 is TGTGCCAGCAGTTCTCATCGGGGGGAAGATACGCAGTATTTT.

This clonotype was picked up many times. The V gene is TRBV7-2, the J gene TRBJ2-1; 9 bases line up with TRBD2. J gave up 0 bases and V 3 bases, and 6 bases lay outside the gene matches. CDR1 is SGHTA, CDR2 FQGNSA, per germline. The CDR3 runs to 17 residues. CDR3 sequence: CASSFGTSHRSYNEQFF. DNA of the CDR3: TGTGCCAGCAGCTTTGGGACTAGCCATCGCTCCTACAATGAGCAGTTCTTC.

A few counts support this clonotype. This sequence joins TRBV27 and TRBJ2-7, with D perhaps given as TRBD1 or TRBD2 (5 bases each). V was pared by 8 bases and J by 0 bases, with 11 bases between. Germline V CDR1 and CDR2: MNHEY, SMNVEV (reference sequence). This CDR3 has 13 residues. CDR3 amino acids: CASRGVLSYEQYF. In DNA form, the CDR3 reads TGTGCCAGCCGAGGGGTACTCTCCTACGAGCAGTACTTC.

The chain recombines TRBV7-6 with TRBJ2-5, with D possibly matching TRBD2 (5 bases). V was shortened by 3 bases and J by 9 bases, with 11 bases between the two germline ends. Germline loops: CDR1 SGHVS, CDR2 FNYEAQ. This CDR3 spans 12 amino acids. The DNA of the CDR3 is TGTGCCAGCAGCTTTCTTGACGGGGCCCAGTACTTC. It specifies CASSFLDGAQYF.

This clonotype occurred a few times. The chain is built from TRBV6-2 or TRBV6-3 and TRBJ1-5; a weak D match, TRBD1 (5 bases). Trimming shortened V by 5 bases and J by 6 bases, and 11 bases separated the two germline ends. The CDR3 runs to 13 residues. Germline lookup yields CDR1 MNHEY and CDR2 SVGEGT. CDR3 nucleotide sequence: TGTGCCAGCAGTACACAGGATTCTCAGCCCCAGCATTTT. Residues: CASSTQDSQPQHF.

The sample holds many counts of this clonotype. The chain uses TRBV7-6 and TRBJ2-1; D is perhaps TRBD2 (6 bases). CDR1 is SGHVS and CDR2 is FNYEAQ in the germline V gene. CDR3 length equals 12 residues. With 2 bases removed from V and 9 bases from J, the gap between germline ends came to 8 bases. CDR3 loop: CASSLWRGEQFF. The CDR3 bases are TGTGCCAGCAGCTTATGGCGGGGTGAGCAGTTCTTC. Combining the CDR3 with reference TRBV7-6 and TRBJ2-1 gives the whole variable domain GAGVSQSPRYKVTKRGQDVALRCDPISGHVSLYWYRQALGQGPEFLTYFNYEAQQDKSGLPNDRFSAERPEGSISTLTIQRTEQRDSAMYRCASSLWRGEQFFGPGTRLTVL.

This clonotype was detected ten times or more. This chain connects TRBV7-2 to TRBJ2-3; D not certain. CDR3 size: 14 residues. Per the germline V gene, CDR1 is SGHTA and CDR2 is FQGNSA. V shed 6 bases and J shed 2 bases, with 12 bases lying between them. In DNA, the CDR3 is TGTGCCAGCAGTTTGGTGGGTTCCACAGATACGCAGTATTTT. This translates into CASSLVGSTDTQYF.

Only a few counts were recorded for this clonotype. V and J are TRBV20-1 and TRBJ2-7; 14 bases align to TRBD2. The CDR3 is made up of 17 amino acids. In germline, CDR1 is DFQATT, CDR2 SNEGSKA (reference sequence). V was pared by 6 bases and J by 0 bases, with 10 bases of the junction left unmatched. The CDR3 reads CSATGLAGGGGSYEQYF. CDR3 bases: TGCAGTGCCACTGGACTAGCGGGAGGTGGGGGCTCCTACGAGCAGTACTTC.

This clonotype was seen only a few times. The rearrangement links TRBV28 to TRBJ1-4; D is possibly TRBD1 (5 bases). Trimming pared 5 bases from V and 4 bases from J, leaving 14 bases between. This CDR3 comprises 15 residues. Germline-derived CDR1 and CDR2 are MDHEN and SYDVKM. This CDR3 reads CASSPWQGGNEKLFF. CDR3 nucleotide sequence: TGTGCCAGCAGTCCCTGGCAGGGCGGTAATGAAAAACTGTTTTTT. The complete variable domain, with remaining parts taken from reference TRBV28 and TRBJ1-4, reads DVKVTQSSRYLVKRTGEKVFLECVQDMDHENMFWYRQDPGLGLRLIYFSYDVKMKEKGDIPEGYSVSREKKERFSLILESASTNQTSMYLCASSPWQGGNEKLFFGSGTQLSVL.

This clonotype was picked up a small number of times. The V and J genes are TRBV12-3 or TRBV12-4 and TRBJ1-1, with 11 bases lining up with TRBD1. CDR3 length: 23 residues. Unmatched junction bases numbered 25, after V lost 3 bases and J lost 1 base. This chain's CDR3 is CASSFFRDRGLKWGALSNTEAFF. CDR3 bases: TGTGCCAGCAGTTTTTTCCGGGACAGGGGGTTGAAGTGGGGTGCTCTGTCGAACACTGAAGCTTTCTTT.

There are many counts of this clonotype. The chain uses TRBV7-8 and TRBJ1-4, with 9 bases identical to TRBD1. The germline gives CDR1 SGHVS, CDR2 FQNEAQ. CDR3 length: 14 amino acids. The J segment lost 6 bases and the V segment lost 4 bases, leaving 3 bases of the junction unmatched. CDR3 in DNA: TGTGCCAGCAGCTCCGGACAGGGGTATGAAAAACTGTTTTTT. Protein sequence: CASSSGQGYEKLFF.

This chain uses TRBV6-5 with TRBJ2-3; the D gene could be TRBD1 or TRBD2 (5 bases each). From germline, CDR1 is MNHEY and CDR2 SVGAGI. The CDR3 sequence is 14 residues long. V lost 5 bases, J lost 5 bases, and 14 bases lay in between. For the CDR3, the DNA is TGTGCCAGCAGTAAAGTCAGGGCGGGAGATACGCAGTATTTT. Translation: CASSKVRAGDTQYF.

Many counts were recorded for this clonotype. The chain uses TRBV6-1 and TRBJ2-7, with TRBD2 matching 13 bases. CDR1 is MNHNS and CDR2 is SASEGT in the germline V gene. This CDR3 is 15 amino acids long. Unmatched junction bases numbered 7, after V lost 6 bases and J lost 5 bases. CDR3 nucleotide sequence: TGTGCCAGCAGGATGACTAGCGGGAGGCTCCACGAGCAGTACTTC. Its protein is CASRMTSGRLHEQYF.

The CDR3 DNA reads TGTGCCAGCAGTTTAGCTGGGACAGGGTTAACTGGAAACACCATATATTTT. Its protein product is CASSLAGTGLTGNTIYF. This chain connects TRBV12-3 or TRBV12-4 to TRBJ1-3, with 9 bases that match TRBD1. J gave up 2 bases and V 0 bases, and 5 bases lay outside the gene matches. CDR3 length equals 17 residues.

The chain links TRBV6-5 to TRBJ2-1; the D is unclear. Trimming stripped 0 bases from V and 8 bases from J, with 11 bases between. This CDR3 is built from 14 residues. The germline gives CDR1 MNHEY, CDR2 SVGAGI. CDR3 protein: CASSYSFSADEQFF. The CDR3 nucleotides read TGTGCCAGCAGTTACTCGTTTTCGGCCGATGAGCAGTTCTTC.

This clonotype was seen ten or more times. The chain has TRBV7-2 and TRBJ1-6, with D possibly TRBD1 on 5 matching bases. The length of the CDR3 is 14 residues. V was cut by 1 base and J by 9 bases, with 10 bases left in between. Germline V gene sequence: CDR1 SGHTA, CDR2 FQGNSA. DNA for the CDR3: TGTGCCAGCAGCTTAGGCGGGACCTTTTCACCCCTCCACTTT. This codes for CASSLGGTFSPLHF. Together with reference TRBV7-2 and TRBJ1-6, the CDR3 gives the full variable domain: GAGVSQSPSNKVTEKGKDVELRCDPISGHTALYWYRQSLGQGLEFLIYFQGNSAPDKSGLPSDRFSAERTGGSVSTLTIQRTQQEDSAVYLCASSLGGTFSPLHFGNGTRLTVT.

This clonotype was counted many times. The chain combines TRBV7-2 with TRBJ2-3; D gene uncertain. The CDR3 spans 14 residues. Trimming took 2 bases from V and 0 from J, leaving 6 bases between them. Per germline, CDR1 SGHTA and CDR2 FQGNSA. The CDR3 nucleotides are TGTGCCAGCAGCTTATATACCAGCACAGATACGCAGTATTTT. It codes for CASSLYTSTDTQYF.